This T cell receptor (beta chain) was identified during a study of blood T cell repertoires in COVID-19. Across the whole study: Two negative PCRs, clearance, or symptom resolution had been documented for recovered Cohort 3 donors. PBMCs, B-cell-depleted T cells, or T cells were the source of the cDNA or gDNA that made up the material. Acute-phase and convalescent COVID-19 samples originated in the United States, Italy and Spain.

This CDR3 contains 15 residues. The V gene's germline CDR1 is SGHTA and CDR2 FQGNSA. The ends were cut back, 1 base at V and 6 bases at J, with 15 bases in the middle. In the original processing: For nucleated cells, counts were estimated from reference gene primer amplification. The method was immunoSEQ multiplex PCR; TCRdb's version includes in-frame clones alone and lacks a portion of them. The DNA was the basis for D and trimming; V, J and clone size are from that table. The sample includes some 180,000 clones, around three quarters of them seen just once. The sequencing input was PBMCs or T cells enriched from blood (not recorded which). The clonotype was recovered from a woman in her 70s in a cohort exposed to, infected with or recovered from COVID-19 (not recorded which). J is TRBJ2-5 and V is TRBV7-2; perhaps TRBD2 as D (6 bases). CDR3 coding DNA: TGTGCCAGCAGCTTAGATCCCGGGAGTCGGAAGACCCAGTACTTC. Protein sequence: CASSLDPGSRKTQYF.